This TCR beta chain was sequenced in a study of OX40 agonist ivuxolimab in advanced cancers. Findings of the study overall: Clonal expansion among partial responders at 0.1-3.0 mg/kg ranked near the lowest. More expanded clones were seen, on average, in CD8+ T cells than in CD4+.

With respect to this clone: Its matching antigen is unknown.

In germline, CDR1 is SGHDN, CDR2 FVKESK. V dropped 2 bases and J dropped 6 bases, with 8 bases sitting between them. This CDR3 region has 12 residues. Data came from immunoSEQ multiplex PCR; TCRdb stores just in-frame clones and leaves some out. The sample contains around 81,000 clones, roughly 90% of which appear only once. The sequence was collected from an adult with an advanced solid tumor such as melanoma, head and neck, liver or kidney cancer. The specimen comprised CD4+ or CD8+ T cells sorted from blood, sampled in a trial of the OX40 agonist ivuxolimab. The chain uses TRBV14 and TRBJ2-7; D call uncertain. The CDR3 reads CASSQLRGEQYF. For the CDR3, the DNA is TGTGCCAGCAGCCAATTGCGCGGCGAGCAGTACTTC.